A selection of T cell receptor beta chains follows, all from one sample in a study of CD8 T cells in Susac syndrome. TCRdb recomputed calls from the immunoSEQ multiplex PCR reads with MiXCR, one row per CDR3 protein. The sample has 150,000 to 200,000 distinct CDR3 sequences; roughly 94% are singletons. The sample taken for sequencing was CD4+ T cells from PBMCs. These receptors all come from a human donor with multiple sclerosis. Each CDR3 is given with its conserved first and last residue. A D gene is named only where the DNA matches it firmly. Size values are once, few and many counts, or a class for expanded clones, and some rows have none.

>-|TRBJ2-1|TRBV6-1|-
TGTGCCAGCAGTGAAGCGGAGCACAATGAGCAGTTCTTC
CASSEAEHNEQFF
>-|TRBJ2-1|TRBV5-4|-
TGTGCCAGCAGCATAGACCGTCAATGGCAGTTCTTC
CASSIDRQWQFF
>-|TRBJ2-1|TRBV5-1|-
TGCGCCAGCGGCCTTGGTAGCGTTAACAATGAGCAGTTCTTC
CASGLGSVNNEQFF
>-|TRBJ1-2|TRBV18|-
TGTGCCAGCTCACCGCCCGGGGACCGATATGGCTACACCTTC
CASSPPGDRYGYTF
>-|TRBJ1-2|TRBV2|once
TGTGCCAGCAGGGATCGGACGGACTATGGCTACACCTTC
CASRDRTDYGYTF
>-|TRBJ1-5|TRBV7-2|-
TGTGCCAGCAGCCCATCGACGGGACATAATCAGCCCCAGCATTTT
CASSPSTGHNQPQHF
>-|TRBJ1-4|TRBV20-1|-
TGCAGTGCGCCCCTAACAACTAATGAAAAACTGTTTTTT
CSAPLTTNEKLFF
>-|TRBJ1-3|TRBV7-9|-
TGTGCCAGCAGCCAAGGGGGAACCTCTGGAAACACCATATATTTT
CASSQGGTSGNTIYF
>-|TRBJ1-2|TRBV5-1|-
TGCGCCAGCAGCTTGGATTCACAGGGACTGAACACCTTC
CASSLDSQGLNTF
>TRBD2|TRBJ2-5|TRBV4-1|-
TGCGCCAGCAGCCTCTTGCCCGGGACTAGCGGGAGGGCGTACCAAGAGACCCAGTACTTC
CASSLLPGTSGRAYQETQYF
>-|TRBJ2-3|TRBV3-1|-
TGTGCCAGCAGCCCTGACCTAGCTCGCGATACGCAGTATTTT
CASSPDLARDTQYF
>-|TRBJ2-5|TRBV20-1|-
TGCAGTGCTAGAATGAATGCTAGGGGACAAGAGACCCAGTACTTC
CSARMNARGQETQYF
>TRBD1|TRBJ1-2|TRBV6-5|-
TGTGCCAGCAGTCTCGGGACAGGGGGCGCGTATGGCTACACCTTC
CASSLGTGGAYGYTF
>-|TRBJ2-7|TRBV7-2|-
TGTGCCAGCAGCGTGAGCTCCTACGAGCAGTACTTC
CASSVSSYEQYF
>-|TRBJ1-1|TRBV20-1|-
TGCAGTGCTAGAGGGCTGTCAGCTGAAGCTTTCTTT
CSARGLSAEAFF
>-|TRBJ2-3|TRBV18|-
TGTGCCAGCTCACCGGGGTCTGGAGATACGCAGTATTTT
CASSPGSGDTQYF
>TRBD2|TRBJ2-1|TRBV7-2|-
TGTGCCAGCAGCCGGATGACTAGCACCTACAATGAGCAGTTCTTC
CASSRMTSTYNEQFF